This entry is about one T cell receptor beta chain. The antigen remains undetermined. Libraries were prepared by immunoSEQ multiplex PCR; TCRdb keeps only in-frame clonotypes and omits some of them. This table holds hundreds of thousands of clones, over 75% found once. Treatment of the sample: some 20 received Ad26.COV2.S at low or high dose, single or two shots; 5 received placebo; per-sample allocation not given. The samples date from day 63 after the first vaccine or placebo injection. Recruitment in Boston yielded a donor of adult age, 18-55 years. Spike of the Wuhan-strain SARS-CoV-2 was expressed by an Ad26 vector, which formed the vaccine. The entry originates in a study of Ad26.COV2.S vaccination and SARS-CoV-2 variants. Study-wide findings and caveats: Participants in the vaccine arm had higher spike-specific TCR breadth; placebo recipients had lower. Post-vaccination spike-specific CD8+ and CD4+ T cell responses reportedly had substantial breadth.

Germline V gives CDR1 SGDLS, CDR2 YYNGEE. The CDR3 consists of 14 residues. Trimming took 0 bases from V and 5 from J; bases not matched to a gene: 3. The V call is TRBV9, the J call TRBJ1-2; 8 nucleotides match TRBD1. Source: peripheral blood, taken in a trial of Ad26.COV2.S vaccine versus placebo. The receptor's source is a person aged 18 to 59 who received the Ad26.COV2.S COVID-19 vaccine or a placebo. The CDR3 loop is CASSVDRGWYGYTF. Written as DNA, the CDR3 is TGTGCCAGCAGCGTAGACAGGGGGTGGTATGGCTACACCTTC.